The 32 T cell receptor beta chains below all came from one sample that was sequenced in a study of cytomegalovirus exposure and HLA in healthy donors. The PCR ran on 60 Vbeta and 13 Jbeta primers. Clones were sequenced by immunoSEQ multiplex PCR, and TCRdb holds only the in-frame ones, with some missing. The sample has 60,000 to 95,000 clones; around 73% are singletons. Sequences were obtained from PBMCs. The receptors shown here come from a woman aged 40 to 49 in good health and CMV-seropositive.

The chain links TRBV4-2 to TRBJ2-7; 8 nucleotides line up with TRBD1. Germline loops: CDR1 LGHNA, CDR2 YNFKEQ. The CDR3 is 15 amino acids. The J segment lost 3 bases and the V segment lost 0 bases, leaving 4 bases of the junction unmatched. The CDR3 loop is CASSQDTGGFYEQYF. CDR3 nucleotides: TGTGCCAGCAGCCAAGACACAGGGGGATTCTACGAGCAGTACTTC.

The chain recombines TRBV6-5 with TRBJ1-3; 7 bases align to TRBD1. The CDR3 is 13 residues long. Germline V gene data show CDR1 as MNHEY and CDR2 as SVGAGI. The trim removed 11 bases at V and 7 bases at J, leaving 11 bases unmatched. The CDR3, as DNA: TGTGCCGCCGCTCCGGGACAGAGGAACACCATATATTTT. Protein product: CAAAPGQRNTIYF.

CDR3 sequence (DNA): TGTGCCAGCAGCGTTTACAGGGGAATGGATACGCAGTATTTT. Residues: CASSVYRGMDTQYF. The chain couples TRBV9 to TRBJ2-3; 7 bases are a match to TRBD1. After removal of 2 bases from V and 6 bases from J, the junction contained 6 bases not matched to a gene. This CDR3 is 14 amino acids long. CDR1 and CDR2 (germline): SGDLS, YYNGEE.

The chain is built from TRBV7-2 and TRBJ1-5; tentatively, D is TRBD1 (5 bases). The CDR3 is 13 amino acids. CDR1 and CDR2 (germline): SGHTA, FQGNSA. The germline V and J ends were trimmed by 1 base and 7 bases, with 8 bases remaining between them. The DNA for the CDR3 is TGTGCCAGCAGCTTAGTAGGGGAACAGCCCCAGCATTTT. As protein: CASSLVGEQPQHF.

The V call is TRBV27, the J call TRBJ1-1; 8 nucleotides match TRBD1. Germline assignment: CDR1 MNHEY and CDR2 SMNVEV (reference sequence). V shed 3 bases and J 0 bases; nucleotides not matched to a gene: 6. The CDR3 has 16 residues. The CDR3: CASSFLATGVNTEAFF. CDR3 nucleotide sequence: TGTGCCAGCAGTTTCTTGGCGACAGGGGTGAACACTGAAGCTTTCTTT.

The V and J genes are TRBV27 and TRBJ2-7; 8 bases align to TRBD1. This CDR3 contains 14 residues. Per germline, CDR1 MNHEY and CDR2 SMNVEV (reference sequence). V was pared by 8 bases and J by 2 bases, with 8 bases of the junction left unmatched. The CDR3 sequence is CASRPQGEAYEQYF. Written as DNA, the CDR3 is TGTGCCAGCCGCCCACAGGGGGAGGCCTACGAGCAGTACTTC.

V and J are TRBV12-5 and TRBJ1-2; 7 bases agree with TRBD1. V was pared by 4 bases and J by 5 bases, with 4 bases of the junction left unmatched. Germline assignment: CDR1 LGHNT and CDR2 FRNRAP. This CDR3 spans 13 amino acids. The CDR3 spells CASGSDREYGYTF. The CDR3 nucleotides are TGTGCTAGTGGTTCAGACAGGGAGTATGGCTACACCTTC.

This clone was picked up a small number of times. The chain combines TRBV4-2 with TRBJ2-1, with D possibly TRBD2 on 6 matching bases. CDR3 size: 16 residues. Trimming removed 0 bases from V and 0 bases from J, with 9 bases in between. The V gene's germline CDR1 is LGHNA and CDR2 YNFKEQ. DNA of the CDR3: TGTGCCAGCAGCCAAGATTTGCGGGGCTCCTACAATGAGCAGTTCTTC. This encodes CASSQDLRGSYNEQFF.

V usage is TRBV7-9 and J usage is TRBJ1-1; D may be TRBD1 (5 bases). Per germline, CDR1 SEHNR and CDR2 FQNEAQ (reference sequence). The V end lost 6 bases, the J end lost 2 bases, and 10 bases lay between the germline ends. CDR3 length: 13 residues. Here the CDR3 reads CASSRQLNTEAFF. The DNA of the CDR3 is TGTGCCAGCAGTCGACAGCTCAACACTGAAGCTTTCTTT.

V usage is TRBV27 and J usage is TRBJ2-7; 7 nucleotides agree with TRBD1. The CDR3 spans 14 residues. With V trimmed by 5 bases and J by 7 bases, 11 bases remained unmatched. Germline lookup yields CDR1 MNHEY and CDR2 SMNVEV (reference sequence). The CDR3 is CASSMRTGMGEQYF. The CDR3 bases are TGTGCCAGCAGTATGAGGACAGGCATGGGGGAGCAGTACTTC.

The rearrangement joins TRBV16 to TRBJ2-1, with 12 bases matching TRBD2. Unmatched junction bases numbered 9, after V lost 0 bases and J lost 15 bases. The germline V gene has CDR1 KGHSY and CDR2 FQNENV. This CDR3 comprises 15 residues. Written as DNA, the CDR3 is TGTGCCAGCAGCCAATCTGCCGCTAGCGGGGGGGCCGGGTTCTTC. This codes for CASSQSAASGGAGFF.

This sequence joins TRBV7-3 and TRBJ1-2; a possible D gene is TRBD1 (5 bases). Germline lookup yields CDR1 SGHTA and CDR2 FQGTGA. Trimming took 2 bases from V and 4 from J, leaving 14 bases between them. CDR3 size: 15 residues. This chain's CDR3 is CASSLSGGAGYGYTF. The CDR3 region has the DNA TGTGCCAGCAGCTTATCCGGAGGGGCCGGCTATGGCTACACCTTC.

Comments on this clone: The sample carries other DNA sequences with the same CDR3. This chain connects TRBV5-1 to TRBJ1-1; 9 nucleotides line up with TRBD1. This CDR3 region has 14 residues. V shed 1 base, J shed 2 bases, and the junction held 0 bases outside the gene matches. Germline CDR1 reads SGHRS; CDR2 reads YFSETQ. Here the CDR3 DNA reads TGCGCCAGCAGCTTGACAGGGGGCAACACTGAAGCTTTCTTT. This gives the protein CASSLTGGNTEAFF.

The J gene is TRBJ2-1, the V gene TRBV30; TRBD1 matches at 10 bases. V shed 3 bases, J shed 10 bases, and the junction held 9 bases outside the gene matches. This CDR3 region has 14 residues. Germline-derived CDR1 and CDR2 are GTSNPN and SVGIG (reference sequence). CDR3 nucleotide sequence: TGTGCCTGGAGAAGGGGACAGGGGTTATGGGAGCAGTTCTTC. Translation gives CAWRRGQGLWEQFF.

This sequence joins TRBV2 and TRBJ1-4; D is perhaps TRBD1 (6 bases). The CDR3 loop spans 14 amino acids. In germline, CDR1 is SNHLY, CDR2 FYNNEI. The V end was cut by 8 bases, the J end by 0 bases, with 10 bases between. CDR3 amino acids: CASSGAATNEKLFF. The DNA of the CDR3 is TGTGCCAGCTCAGGGGCAGCAACTAATGAAAAACTGTTTTTT.

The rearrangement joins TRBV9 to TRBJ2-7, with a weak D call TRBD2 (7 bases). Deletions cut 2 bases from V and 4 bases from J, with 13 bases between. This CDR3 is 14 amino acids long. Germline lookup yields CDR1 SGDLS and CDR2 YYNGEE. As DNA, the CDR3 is TGTGCCAGCAGCGTGGCGGGGGCGCCTTACGAGCAGTACTTC. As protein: CASSVAGAPYEQYF. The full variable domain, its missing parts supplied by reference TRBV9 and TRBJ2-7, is DSGVTQTPKHLITATGQRVTLRCSPRSGDLSVYWYQQSLDQGLQFLIQYYNGEERAKGNILERFSAQQFPDLHSELNLSSLELGDSALYFCASSVAGAPYEQYFGPGTRLTVT.

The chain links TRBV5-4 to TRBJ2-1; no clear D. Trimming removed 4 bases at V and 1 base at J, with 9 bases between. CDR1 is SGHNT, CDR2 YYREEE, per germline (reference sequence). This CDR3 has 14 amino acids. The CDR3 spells CASSRQASYNEQFF. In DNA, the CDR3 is TGTGCCAGCAGCCGGCAGGCTTCCTACAATGAGCAGTTCTTC. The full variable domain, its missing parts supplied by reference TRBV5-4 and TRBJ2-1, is ETGVTQSPTHLIKTRGQQVTLRCSSQSGHNTVSWYQQALGQGPQFIFQYYREEENGRGNFPPRFSGLQFPNYSSELNVNALELDDSALYLCASSRQASYNEQFFGPGTRLTVL.

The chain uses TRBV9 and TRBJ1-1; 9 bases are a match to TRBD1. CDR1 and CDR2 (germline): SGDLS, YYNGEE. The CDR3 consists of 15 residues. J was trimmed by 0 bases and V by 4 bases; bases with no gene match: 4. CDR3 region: CASSPTGGLNTEAFF. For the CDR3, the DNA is TGTGCCAGCAGCCCGACAGGGGGTTTGAACACTGAAGCTTTCTTT.

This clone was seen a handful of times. The CDR3 DNA reads as TGTGCCAGCAGCCCAATACCGGGCACTGAAGCTTTCTTT. Amino acid sequence: CASSPIPGTEAFF. The V call is TRBV9, the J call TRBJ1-1, with D unresolved. The CDR3 contains 13 residues. Germline V gives CDR1 SGDLS, CDR2 YYNGEE. V lost 4 bases and J 4 bases, leaving 11 bases between the germline ends.

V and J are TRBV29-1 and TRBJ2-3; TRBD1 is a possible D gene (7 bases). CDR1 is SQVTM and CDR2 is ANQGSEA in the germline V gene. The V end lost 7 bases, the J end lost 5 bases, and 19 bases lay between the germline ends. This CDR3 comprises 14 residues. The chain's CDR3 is CSGSGGGFLDTQYF. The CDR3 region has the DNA TGCAGCGGTAGTGGAGGGGGCTTTTTAGATACGCAGTATTTT.

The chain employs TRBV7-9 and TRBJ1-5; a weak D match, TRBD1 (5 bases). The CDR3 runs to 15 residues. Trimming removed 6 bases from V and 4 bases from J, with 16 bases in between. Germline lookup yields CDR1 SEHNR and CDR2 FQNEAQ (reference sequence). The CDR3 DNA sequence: TGTGCCAGCAGTTCTCCCTTGGGGCCGAATCAGCCCCAGCATTTT. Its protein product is CASSSPLGPNQPQHF.

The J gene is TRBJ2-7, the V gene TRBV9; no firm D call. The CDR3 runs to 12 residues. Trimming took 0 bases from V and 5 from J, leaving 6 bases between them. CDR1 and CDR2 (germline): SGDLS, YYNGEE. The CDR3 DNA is TGTGCCAGCAGCGTAGTCCCCGACGAGCAGTACTTC. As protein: CASSVVPDEQYF.

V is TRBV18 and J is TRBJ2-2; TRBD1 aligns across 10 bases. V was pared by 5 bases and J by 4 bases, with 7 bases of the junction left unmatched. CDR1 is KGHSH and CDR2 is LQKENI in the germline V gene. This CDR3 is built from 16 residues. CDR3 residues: CASSRDRGLSTGELFF. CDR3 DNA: TGTGCCAGCTCAAGGGACAGGGGTTTATCCACCGGGGAGCTGTTTTTT.

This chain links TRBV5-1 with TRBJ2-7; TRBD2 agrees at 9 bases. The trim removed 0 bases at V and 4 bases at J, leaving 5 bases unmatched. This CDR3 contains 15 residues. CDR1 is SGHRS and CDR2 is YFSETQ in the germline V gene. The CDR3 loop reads CASSLVASGTYEQYF. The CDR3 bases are TGCGCCAGCAGCTTGGTGGCTAGCGGGACGTACGAGCAGTACTTC.

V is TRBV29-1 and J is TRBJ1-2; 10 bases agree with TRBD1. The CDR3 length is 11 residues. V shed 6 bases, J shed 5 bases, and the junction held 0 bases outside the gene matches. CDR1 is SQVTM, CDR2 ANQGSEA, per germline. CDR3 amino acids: CSVDRGYGYTF. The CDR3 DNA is TGCAGCGTGGACAGGGGGTATGGCTACACCTTC.

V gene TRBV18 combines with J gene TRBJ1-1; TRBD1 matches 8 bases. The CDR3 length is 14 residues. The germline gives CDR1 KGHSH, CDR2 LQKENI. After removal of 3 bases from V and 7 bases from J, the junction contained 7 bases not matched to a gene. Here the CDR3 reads CASSPQGDRGEAFF. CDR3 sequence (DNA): TGTGCCAGCTCACCCCAAGGAGACAGGGGTGAAGCTTTCTTT.

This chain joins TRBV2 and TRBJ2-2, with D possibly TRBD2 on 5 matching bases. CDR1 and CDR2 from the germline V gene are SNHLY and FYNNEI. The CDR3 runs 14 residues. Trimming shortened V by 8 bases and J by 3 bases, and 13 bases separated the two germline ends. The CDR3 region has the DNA TGTGCCAGCCTAGGTGTAGCGTACACCGGGGAGCTGTTTTTT. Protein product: CASLGVAYTGELFF.

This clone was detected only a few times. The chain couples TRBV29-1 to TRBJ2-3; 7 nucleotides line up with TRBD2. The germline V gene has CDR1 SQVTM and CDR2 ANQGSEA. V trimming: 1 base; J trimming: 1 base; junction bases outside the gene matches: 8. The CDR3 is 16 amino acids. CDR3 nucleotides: TGCAGCGTTGAAGGACTTGGGGGGGTCGGCACAGATACGCAGTATTTT. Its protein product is CSVEGLGGVGTDTQYF.

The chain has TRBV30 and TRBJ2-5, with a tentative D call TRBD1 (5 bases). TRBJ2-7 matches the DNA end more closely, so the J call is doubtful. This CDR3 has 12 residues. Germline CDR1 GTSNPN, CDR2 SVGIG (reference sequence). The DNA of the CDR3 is TGTGCCTGGAATTGGGGCTCCGGCGAGCAGTACTTC. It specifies CAWNWGSGEQYF.

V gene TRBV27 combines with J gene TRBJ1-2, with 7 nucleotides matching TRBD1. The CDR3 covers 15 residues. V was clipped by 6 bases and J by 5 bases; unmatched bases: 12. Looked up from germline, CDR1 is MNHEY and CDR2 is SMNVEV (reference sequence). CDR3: CASSDRATGLYGYTF. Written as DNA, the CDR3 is TGTGCCAGCAGCGACAGGGCCACGGGGCTATATGGCTACACCTTC.

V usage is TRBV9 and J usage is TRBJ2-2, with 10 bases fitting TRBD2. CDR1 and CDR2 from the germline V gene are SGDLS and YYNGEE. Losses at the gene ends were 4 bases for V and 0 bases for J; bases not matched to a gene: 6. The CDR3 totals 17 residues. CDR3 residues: CASSRPSGGPNTGELFF. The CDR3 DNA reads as TGTGCCAGCAGCCGGCCTAGCGGGGGCCCGAACACCGGGGAGCTGTTTTTT.

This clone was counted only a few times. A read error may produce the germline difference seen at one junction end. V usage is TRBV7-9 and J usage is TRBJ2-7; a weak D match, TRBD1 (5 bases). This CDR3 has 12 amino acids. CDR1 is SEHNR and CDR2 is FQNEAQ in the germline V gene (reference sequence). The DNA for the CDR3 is TGTTCCAGCAGCACACAGGCCCGCGAGCAGTACTTC. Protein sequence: CSSSTQAREQYF.